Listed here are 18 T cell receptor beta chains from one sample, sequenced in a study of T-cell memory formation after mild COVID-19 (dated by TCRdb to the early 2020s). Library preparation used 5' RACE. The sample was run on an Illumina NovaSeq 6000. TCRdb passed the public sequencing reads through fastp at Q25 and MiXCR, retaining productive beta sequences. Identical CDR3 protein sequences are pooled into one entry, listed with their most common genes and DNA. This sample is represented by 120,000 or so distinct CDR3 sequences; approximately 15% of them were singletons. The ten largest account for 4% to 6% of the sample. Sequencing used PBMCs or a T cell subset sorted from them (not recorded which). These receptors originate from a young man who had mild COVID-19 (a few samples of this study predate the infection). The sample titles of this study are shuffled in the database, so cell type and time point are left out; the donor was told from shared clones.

The CDR3 is CASSFRENNSPLHF. Here the CDR3 DNA reads TGTGCCAGCAGTTTCCGGGAGAACAATTCACCCCTCCACTTT. This chain connects TRBV27 to TRBJ1-6, with D hard to call. Germline-derived CDR1 and CDR2 are MNHEY and SMNVEV (reference sequence). The CDR3 contains 14 residues. V lost 3 bases and J 7 bases, leaving 10 bases between the germline ends.

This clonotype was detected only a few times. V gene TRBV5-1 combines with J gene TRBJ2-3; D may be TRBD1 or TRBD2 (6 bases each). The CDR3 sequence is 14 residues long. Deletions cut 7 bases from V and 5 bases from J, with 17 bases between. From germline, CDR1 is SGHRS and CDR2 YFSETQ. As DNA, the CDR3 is TGCGCCAGCGGCCTGGGGGGCTCGGTAGATACGCAGTATTTT. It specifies CASGLGGSVDTQYF.

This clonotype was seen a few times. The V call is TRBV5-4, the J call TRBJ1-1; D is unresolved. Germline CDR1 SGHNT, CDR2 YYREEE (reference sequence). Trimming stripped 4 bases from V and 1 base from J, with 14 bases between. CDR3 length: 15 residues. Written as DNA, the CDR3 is TGTGCCAGCAGCCCGAGAGTCCTGGGGAACACTGAAGCTTTCTTT. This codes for CASSPRVLGNTEAFF. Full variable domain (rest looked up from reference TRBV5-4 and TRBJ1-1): ETGVTQSPTHLIKTRGQQVTLRCSSQSGHNTVSWYQQALGQGPQFIFQYYREEENGRGNFPPRFSGLQFPNYSSELNVNALELDDSALYLCASSPRVLGNTEAFFGQGTRLTVV.

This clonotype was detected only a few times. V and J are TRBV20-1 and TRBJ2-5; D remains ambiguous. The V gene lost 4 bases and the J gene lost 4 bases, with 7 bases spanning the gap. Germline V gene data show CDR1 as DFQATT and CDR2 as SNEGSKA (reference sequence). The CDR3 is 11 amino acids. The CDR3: CSANELETQYF. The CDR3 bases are TGCAGTGCTAACGAGTTAGAGACCCAGTACTTC.

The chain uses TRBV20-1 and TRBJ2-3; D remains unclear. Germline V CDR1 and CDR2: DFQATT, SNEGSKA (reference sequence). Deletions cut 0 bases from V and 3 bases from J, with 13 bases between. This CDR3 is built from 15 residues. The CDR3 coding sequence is TGCAGTGCTAGAGATAGGGCGGTGGGAACAGATACGCAGTATTTT. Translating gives CSARDRAVGTDTQYF.

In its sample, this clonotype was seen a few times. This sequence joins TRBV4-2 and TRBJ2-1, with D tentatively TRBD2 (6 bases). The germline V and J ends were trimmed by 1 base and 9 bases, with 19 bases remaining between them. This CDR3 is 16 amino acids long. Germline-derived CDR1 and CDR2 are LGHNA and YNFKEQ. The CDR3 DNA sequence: TGTGCCAGCAGCCAAGTCGGAGGGGCCGTAACTCTTGAGCAGTTCTTC. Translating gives CASSQVGGAVTLEQFF.

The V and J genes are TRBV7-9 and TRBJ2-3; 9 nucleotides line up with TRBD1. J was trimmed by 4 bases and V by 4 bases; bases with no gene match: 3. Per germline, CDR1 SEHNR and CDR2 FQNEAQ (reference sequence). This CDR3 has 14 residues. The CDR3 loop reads CASSWDRAADTQYF. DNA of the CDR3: TGTGCCAGCAGCTGGGACAGGGCCGCAGATACGCAGTATTTT.

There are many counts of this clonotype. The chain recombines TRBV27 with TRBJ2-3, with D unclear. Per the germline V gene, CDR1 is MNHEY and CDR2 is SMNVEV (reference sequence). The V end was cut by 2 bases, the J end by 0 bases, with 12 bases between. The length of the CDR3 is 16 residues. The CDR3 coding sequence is TGTGCCAGCAGTTTACTAGGCGGAACTAGCACAGATACGCAGTATTTT. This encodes CASSLLGGTSTDTQYF.

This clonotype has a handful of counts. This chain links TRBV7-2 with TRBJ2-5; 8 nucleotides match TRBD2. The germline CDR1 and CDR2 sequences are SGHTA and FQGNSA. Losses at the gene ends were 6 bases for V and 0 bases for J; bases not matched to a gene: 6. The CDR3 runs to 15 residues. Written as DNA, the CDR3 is TGTGCCAGCAGATTCGCGGGGGGCCACCAAGAGACCCAGTACTTC. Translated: CASRFAGGHQETQYF.

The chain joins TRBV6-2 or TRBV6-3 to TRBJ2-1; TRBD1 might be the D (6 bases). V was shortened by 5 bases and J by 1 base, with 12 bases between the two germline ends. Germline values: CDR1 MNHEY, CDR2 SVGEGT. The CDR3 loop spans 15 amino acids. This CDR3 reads CASSGLRGSYNEQFF. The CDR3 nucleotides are TGTGCCAGCAGTGGGTTGAGGGGGTCCTACAATGAGCAGTTCTTC.

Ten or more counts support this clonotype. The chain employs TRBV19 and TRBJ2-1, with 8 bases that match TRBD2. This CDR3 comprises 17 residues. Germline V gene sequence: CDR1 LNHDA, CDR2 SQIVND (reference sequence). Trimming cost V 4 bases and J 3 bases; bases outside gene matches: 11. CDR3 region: CASSSPSGGAYYNEQFF. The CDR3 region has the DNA TGTGCCAGTAGTAGCCCCAGCGGGGGTGCATACTACAATGAGCAGTTCTTC.

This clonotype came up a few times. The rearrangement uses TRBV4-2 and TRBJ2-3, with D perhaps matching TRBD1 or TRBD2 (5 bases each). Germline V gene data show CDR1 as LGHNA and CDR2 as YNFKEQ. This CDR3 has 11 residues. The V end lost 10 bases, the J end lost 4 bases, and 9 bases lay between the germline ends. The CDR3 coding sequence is TGTGCCAACCGGGACCCAGATACGCAGTATTTT. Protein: CANRDPDTQYF.

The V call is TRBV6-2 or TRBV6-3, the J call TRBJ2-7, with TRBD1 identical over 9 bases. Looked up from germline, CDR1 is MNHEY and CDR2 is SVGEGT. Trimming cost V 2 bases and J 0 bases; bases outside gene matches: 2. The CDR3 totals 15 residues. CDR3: CASSYGTGSSYEQYV. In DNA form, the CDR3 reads TGTGCCAGCAGTTACGGGACAGGGAGCTCCTACGAGCAGTACGTC.

The CDR3 sequence: CASSAGTGYGYTF. DNA of the CDR3: TGTGCCAGCAGCGCCGGGACAGGCTATGGCTACACCTTC. The chain uses TRBV5-4 and TRBJ1-2; 8 bases line up with TRBD1. The CDR3 is made up of 13 amino acids. CDR1 and CDR2 (germline): SGHNT, YYREEE (reference sequence). The junction had 3 bases not matched to a gene; V was cut back by 4 bases and J by 4 bases.

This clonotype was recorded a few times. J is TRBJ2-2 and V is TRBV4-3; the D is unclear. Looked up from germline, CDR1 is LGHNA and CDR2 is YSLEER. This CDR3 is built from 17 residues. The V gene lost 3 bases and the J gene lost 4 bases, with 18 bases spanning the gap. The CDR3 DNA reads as TGCGCCAGCAGCCAGCAGGCTCTTCCGTTTGGCACCGGGGAGCTGTTTTTT. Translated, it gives CASSQQALPFGTGELFF.

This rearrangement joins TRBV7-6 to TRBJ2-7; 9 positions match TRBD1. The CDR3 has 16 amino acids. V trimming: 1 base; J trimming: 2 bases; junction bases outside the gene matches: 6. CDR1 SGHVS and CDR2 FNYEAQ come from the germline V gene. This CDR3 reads CASSLVSGQGTYEQYF. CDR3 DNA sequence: TGTGCCAGCAGCTTAGTTTCGGGACAGGGAACCTACGAGCAGTACTTC. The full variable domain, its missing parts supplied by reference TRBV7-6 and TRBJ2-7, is GAGVSQSPRYKVTKRGQDVALRCDPISGHVSLYWYRQALGQGPEFLTYFNYEAQQDKSGLPNDRFSAERPEGSISTLTIQRTEQRDSAMYRCASSLVSGQGTYEQYFGPGTRLTVT.

This CDR3 reads CASSTQGDQPQHF. In DNA form, the CDR3 reads TGTGCCAGCAGTACACAGGGTGACCAGCCCCAGCATTTT. This chain uses TRBV7-2 with TRBJ1-5, with D possibly matching TRBD1 (6 bases). Trimming pared 6 bases from V and 7 bases from J, leaving 13 bases between. The CDR3 spans 13 residues. The germline V gene has CDR1 SGHTA and CDR2 FQGNSA.

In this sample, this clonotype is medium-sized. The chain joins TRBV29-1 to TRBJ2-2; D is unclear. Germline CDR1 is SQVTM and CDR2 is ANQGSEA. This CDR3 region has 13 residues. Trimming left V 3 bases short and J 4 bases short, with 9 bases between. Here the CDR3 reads CSVDGLGTGELFF. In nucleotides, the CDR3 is TGCAGCGTTGACGGCCTAGGCACCGGGGAGCTGTTTTTT.